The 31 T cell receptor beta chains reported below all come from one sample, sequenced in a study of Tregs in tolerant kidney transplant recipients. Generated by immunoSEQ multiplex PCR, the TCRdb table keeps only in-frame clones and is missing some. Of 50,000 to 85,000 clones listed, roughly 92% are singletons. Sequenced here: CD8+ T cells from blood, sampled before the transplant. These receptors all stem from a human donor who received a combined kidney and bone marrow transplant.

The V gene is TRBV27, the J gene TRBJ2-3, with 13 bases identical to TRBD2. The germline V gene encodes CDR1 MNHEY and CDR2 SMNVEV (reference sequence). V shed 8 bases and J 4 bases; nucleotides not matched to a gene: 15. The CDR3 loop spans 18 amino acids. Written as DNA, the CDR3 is TGTGCCAGCCAAGTAAGGGGACTAGCGGGATTATGGGCAGATACGCAGTATTTT. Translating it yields CASQVRGLAGLWADTQYF.

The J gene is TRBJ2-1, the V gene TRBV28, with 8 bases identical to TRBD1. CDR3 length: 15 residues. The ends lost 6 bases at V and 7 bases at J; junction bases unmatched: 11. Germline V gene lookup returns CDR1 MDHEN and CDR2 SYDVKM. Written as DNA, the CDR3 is TGTGCCAGCAGCCGGACAGGGAACGGAAGAAATGAGCAGTTCTTC. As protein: CASSRTGNGRNEQFF.

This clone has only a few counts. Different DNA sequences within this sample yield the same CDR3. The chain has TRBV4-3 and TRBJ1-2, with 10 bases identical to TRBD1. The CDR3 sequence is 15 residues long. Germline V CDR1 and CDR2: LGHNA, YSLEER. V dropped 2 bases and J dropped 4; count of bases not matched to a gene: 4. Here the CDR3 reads CASSQTRTGGYGYTF. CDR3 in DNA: TGCGCCAGCAGCCAAACGAGGACAGGGGGCTATGGCTACACCTTC.

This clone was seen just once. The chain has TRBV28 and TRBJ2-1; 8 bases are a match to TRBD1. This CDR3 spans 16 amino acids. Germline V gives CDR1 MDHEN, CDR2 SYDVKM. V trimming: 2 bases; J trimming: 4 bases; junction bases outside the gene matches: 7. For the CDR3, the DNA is TGTGCCAGCAGTTTACCCACGACAGGGGTATACAATGAGCAGTTCTTC. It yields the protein CASSLPTTGVYNEQFF.

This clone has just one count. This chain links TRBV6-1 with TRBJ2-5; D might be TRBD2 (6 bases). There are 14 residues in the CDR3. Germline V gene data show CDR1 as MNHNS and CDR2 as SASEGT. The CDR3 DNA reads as TGTGCAGAAGCGGAGGGGCCCTTCCAAGAGACCCAGTACTTC. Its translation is CAEAEGPFQETQYF.

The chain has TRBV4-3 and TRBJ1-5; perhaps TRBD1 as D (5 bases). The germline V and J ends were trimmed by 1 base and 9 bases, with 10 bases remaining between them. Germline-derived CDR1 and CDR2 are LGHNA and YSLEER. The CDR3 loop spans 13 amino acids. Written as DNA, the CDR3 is TGCGCCAGCAGCCAAGGGGTGGGGGGGCCCCAGCATTTT. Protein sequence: CASSQGVGGPQHF.

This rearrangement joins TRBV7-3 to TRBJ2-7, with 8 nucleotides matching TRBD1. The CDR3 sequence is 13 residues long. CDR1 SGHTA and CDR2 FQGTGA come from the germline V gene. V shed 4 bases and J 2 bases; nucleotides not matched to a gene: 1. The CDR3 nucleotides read TGTGCCAGCAGCTCAGGGGGCCCCTACGAGCAGTACTTC. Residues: CASSSGGPYEQYF.

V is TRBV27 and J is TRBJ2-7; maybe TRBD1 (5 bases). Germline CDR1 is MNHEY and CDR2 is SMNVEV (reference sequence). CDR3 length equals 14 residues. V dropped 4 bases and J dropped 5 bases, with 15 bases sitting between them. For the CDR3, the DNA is TGTGCCAGCAGTTCCATAAACAGGTTCCACGAGCAGTACTTC. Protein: CASSSINRFHEQYF.

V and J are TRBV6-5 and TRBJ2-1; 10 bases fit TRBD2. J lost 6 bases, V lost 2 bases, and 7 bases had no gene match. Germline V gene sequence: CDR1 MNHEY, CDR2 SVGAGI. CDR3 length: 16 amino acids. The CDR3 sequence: CASSYNLAGGPNEQFF. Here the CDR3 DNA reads TGTGCCAGCAGTTACAACTTAGCGGGAGGCCCCAATGAGCAGTTCTTC.

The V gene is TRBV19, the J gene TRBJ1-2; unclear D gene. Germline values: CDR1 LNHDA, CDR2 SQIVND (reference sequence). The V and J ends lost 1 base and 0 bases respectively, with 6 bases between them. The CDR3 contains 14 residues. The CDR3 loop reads CASSIGNTNYGYTF. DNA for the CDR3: TGTGCCAGTAGTATAGGCAACACTAACTATGGCTACACCTTC.

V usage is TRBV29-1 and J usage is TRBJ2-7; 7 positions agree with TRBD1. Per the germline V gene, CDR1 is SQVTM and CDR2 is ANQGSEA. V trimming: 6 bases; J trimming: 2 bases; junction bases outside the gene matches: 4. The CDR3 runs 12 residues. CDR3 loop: CSVDRTPYEQYF. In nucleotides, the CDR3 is TGCAGCGTGGACAGGACCCCCTACGAGCAGTACTTC.

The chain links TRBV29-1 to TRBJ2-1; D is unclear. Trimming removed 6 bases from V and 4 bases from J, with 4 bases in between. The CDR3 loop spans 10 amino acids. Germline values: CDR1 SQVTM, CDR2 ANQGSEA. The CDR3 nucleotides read TGCAGCGTGAGTTACAATGAGCAGTTCTTC. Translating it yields CSVSYNEQFF.

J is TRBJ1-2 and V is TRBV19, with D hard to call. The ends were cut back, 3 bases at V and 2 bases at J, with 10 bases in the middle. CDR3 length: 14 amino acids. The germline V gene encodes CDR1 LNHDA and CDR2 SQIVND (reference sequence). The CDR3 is CASSMGGWNYGYTF. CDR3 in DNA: TGTGCCAGTAGTATGGGAGGATGGAACTATGGCTACACCTTC. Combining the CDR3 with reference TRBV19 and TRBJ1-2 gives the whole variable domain DGGITQSPKYLFRKEGQNVTLSCEQNLNHDAMYWYRQDPGQGLRLIYYSQIVNDFQKGDIAEGYSVSREKKESFPLTVTSAQKNPTAFYLCASSMGGWNYGYTFGSGTRLTVV.

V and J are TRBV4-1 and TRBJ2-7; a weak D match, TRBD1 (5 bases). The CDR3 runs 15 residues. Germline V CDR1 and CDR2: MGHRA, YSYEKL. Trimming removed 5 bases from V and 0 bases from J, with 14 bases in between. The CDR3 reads CASSITPTASYEQYF. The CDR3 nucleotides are TGCGCCAGCAGCATAACGCCGACAGCCTCCTACGAGCAGTACTTC.

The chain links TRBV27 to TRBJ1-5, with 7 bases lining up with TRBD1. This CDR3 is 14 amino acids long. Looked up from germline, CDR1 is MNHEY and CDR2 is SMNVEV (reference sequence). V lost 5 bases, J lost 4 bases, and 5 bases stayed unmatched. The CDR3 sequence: CASSPRQGNQPQHF. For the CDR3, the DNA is TGTGCCAGCAGTCCCCGACAGGGAAATCAGCCCCAGCATTTT.

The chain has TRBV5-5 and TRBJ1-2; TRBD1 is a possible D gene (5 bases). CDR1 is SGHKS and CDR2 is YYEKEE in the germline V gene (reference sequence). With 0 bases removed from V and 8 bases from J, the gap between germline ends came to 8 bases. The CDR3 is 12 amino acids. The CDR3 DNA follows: TGTGCCAGCAGCTTGGACAGGCTCGGCTACACCTTC. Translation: CASSLDRLGYTF.

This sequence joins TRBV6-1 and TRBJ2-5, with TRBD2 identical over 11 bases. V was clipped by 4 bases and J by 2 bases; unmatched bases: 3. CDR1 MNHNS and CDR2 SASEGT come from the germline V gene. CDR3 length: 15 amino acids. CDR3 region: CASSVASGGQETQYF. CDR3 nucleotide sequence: TGTGCCAGCAGTGTGGCTAGCGGGGGGCAAGAGACCCAGTACTTC.

The CDR3 sequence: CASRVGGVGEKLFF. CDR3 DNA: TGTGCCAGCAGGGTTGGGGGGGTAGGGGAAAAACTGTTTTTT. The chain links TRBV28 to TRBJ1-4; maybe TRBD1 (5 bases). CDR3 size: 14 residues. In germline, CDR1 is MDHEN, CDR2 SYDVKM. V gave up 6 bases and J gave up 8 bases, with 16 bases separating them.

CDR3 nucleotide sequence: TGTGCCAGCAGCGCTTCTAGCGGGGGGGCCTACAATGAGCAGTTCTTC. Protein: CASSASSGGAYNEQFF. The genes are TRBV9 and TRBJ2-1, with TRBD2 matching 12 bases. V lost 3 bases, J lost 2 bases, and 3 bases stayed unmatched. Germline CDR1 and CDR2: SGDLS and YYNGEE. There are 16 residues in the CDR3.

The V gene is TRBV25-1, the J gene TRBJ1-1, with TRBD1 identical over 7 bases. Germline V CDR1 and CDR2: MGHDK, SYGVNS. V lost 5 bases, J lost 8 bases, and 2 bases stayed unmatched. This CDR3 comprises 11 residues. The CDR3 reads CASSLTGEAFF. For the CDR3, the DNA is TGTGCCAGCAGTTTGACAGGGGAAGCTTTCTTT.

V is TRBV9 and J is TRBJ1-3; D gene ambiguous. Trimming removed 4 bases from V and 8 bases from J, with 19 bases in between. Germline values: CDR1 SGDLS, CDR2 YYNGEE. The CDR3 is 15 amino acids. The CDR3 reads CASSPSGLSGDTIYF. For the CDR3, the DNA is TGTGCCAGCAGCCCCTCAGGTCTAAGCGGGGACACCATATATTTT.

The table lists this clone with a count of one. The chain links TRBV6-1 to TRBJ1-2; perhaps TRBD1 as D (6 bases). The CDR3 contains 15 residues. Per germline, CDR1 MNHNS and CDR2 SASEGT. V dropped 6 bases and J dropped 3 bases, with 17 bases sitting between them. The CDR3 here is CASRGPRQDHYGYTF. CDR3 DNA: TGTGCCAGCAGAGGGCCACGACAGGACCACTATGGCTACACCTTC.

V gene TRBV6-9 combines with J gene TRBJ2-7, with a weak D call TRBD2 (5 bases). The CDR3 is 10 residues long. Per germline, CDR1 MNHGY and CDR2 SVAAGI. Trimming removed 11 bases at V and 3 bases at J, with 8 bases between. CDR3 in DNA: TGTGCCGCCCGGGACTACGAGCAGTACTTC. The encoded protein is CAARDYEQYF.

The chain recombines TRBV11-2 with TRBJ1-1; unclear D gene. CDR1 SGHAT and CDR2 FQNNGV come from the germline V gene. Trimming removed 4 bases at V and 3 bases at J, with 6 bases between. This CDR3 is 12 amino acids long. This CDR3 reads CASSSDYTEAFF. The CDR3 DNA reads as TGTGCCAGCAGCTCGGACTACACTGAAGCTTTCTTT.

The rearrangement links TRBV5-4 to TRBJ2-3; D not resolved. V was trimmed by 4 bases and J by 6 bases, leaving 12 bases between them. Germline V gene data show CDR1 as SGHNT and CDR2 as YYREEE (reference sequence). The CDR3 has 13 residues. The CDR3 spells CASSRDRPDTQYF. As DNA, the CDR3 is TGTGCCAGCAGCCGCGATCGCCCGGATACGCAGTATTTT.

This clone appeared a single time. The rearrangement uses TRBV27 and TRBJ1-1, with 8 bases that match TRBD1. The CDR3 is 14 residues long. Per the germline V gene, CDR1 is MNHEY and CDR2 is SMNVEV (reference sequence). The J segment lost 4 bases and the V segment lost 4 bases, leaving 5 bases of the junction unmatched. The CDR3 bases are TGTGCCAGCAGTTATTCAGGGGGCGGCACTGAAGCTTTCTTT. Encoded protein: CASSYSGGGTEAFF.

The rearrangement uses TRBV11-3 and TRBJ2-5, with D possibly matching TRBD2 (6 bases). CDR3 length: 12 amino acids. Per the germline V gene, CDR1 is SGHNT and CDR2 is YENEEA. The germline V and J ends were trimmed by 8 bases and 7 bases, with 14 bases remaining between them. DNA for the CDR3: TGTGCCAGCCGGGAGCGGGTTGGGACCCAGTACTTC. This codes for CASRERVGTQYF.

CDR3: CASSLSMTRFNEQFF. The CDR3, as DNA: TGTGCCAGCAGTTTATCTATGACTAGGTTCAATGAGCAGTTCTTC. The chain joins TRBV27 to TRBJ2-1; TRBD2 might be the D (6 bases). The CDR3 extends over 15 amino acids. V shed 0 bases and J shed 6 bases, with 12 bases lying between them. The germline CDR1 and CDR2 sequences are MNHEY and SMNVEV (reference sequence).

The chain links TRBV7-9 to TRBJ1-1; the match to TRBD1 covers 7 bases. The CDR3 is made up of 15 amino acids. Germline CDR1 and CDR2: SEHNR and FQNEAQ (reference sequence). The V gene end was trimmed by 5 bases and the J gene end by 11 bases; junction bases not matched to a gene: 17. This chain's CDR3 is CASSNTMGQRSGAFF. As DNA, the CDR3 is TGTGCCAGCAGCAATACTATGGGACAGCGCTCTGGCGCTTTCTTT.

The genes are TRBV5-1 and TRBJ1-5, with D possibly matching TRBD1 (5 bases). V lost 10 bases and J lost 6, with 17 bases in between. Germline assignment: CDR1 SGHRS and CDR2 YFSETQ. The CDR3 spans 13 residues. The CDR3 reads CALYWGVRQPQHF. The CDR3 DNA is TGCGCCTTATACTGGGGGGTCCGTCAGCCCCAGCATTTT.

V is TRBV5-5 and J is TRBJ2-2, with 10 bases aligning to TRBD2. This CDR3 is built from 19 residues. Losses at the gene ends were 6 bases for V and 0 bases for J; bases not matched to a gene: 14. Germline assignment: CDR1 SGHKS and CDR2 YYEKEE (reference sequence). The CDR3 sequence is CASTPPGLALAANTGELFF. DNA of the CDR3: TGTGCCAGCACCCCCCCGGGACTAGCGCTGGCTGCGAACACCGGGGAGCTGTTTTTT.